This T cell receptor (beta chain) was captured in a study of blood T cells in healthy people across ages. Next came a second PCR, run for 7 to 11 cycles, which used a sample-barcoded 5' primer along with a J-beta primer mix. Sequencing of every sample gave 3 million or more CDR3-containing paired-end reads. TCRdb called the 5' RACE reads again in MiXCR, with one record for every CDR3 protein. Of about 780,000 distinct CDR3 sequences in the sample, about half were seen once. Each individual donor underwent a draw of roughly 10 milliliters of peripheral blood. Whenever a sample was processed, at least 6 million PBMCs were isolated. Trimming pared 4 bases from V and 4 bases from J, leaving 10 bases between. Per germline, CDR1 LGHDT and CDR2 YNNKEL (reference sequence). The CDR3 is 13 residues long.

The sample taken for sequencing was blood. The rearrangement uses TRBV3-1 and TRBJ1-1; possibly TRBD1 for D (6 bases). The sequence derives from a man at least 80 years old in good health. CDR3 sequence: CASSLGTTTEAFF. The CDR3 DNA follows: TGTGCCAGCAGCCTGGGGACAACCACTGAAGCTTTCTTT.